This T cell receptor beta chain was recovered during a study of blood T cell repertoires in COVID-19. Study information: Material from acute and convalescent COVID-19 was sourced from the United States, Italy and Spain. PBMCs, B-cell-depleted T cells, or T cells were the source of the cDNA or gDNA that made up the material.

V lost 5 bases and J 1 base, leaving 5 bases between the germline ends. The CDR3 totals 12 residues. The germline V gene has CDR1 SGHVS and CDR2 FQNEAQ. As processed by the authors: Amplified reference gene primers provided the basis for estimating nucleated cell counts. Clones were read by immunoSEQ multiplex PCR, and TCRdb kept only the in-frame ones, dropping some. That table is the source of V, J and clone size, and D and trimming were worked out from the DNA. The table has 100,000 to 150,000 clones, about 86% seen once; the top ten hold about 2.6%. Residents of over 20 US areas, aged roughly 18 to 90 years, made up the participants.

This TCR derives from a man aged 40-49 years with acute COVID-19. The rearrangement joins TRBV7-8 to TRBJ1-1; D is ambiguous. What was sequenced was PBMCs or T cells enriched from blood (not recorded which). The CDR3 region has the DNA TGTGCCAGCAGCCGACAGAACACTGAAGCTTTCTTT. Its translation is CASSRQNTEAFF. Full variable domain (outside the CDR3, taken from reference TRBV7-8 and TRBJ1-1): GAGVSQSPRYKVAKRGQDVALRCDPISGHVSLFWYQQALGQGPEFLTYFQNEAQLDKSGLPSDRFFAERPEGSVSTLKIQRTQQEDSAVYLCASSRQNTEAFFGQGTRLTVV.